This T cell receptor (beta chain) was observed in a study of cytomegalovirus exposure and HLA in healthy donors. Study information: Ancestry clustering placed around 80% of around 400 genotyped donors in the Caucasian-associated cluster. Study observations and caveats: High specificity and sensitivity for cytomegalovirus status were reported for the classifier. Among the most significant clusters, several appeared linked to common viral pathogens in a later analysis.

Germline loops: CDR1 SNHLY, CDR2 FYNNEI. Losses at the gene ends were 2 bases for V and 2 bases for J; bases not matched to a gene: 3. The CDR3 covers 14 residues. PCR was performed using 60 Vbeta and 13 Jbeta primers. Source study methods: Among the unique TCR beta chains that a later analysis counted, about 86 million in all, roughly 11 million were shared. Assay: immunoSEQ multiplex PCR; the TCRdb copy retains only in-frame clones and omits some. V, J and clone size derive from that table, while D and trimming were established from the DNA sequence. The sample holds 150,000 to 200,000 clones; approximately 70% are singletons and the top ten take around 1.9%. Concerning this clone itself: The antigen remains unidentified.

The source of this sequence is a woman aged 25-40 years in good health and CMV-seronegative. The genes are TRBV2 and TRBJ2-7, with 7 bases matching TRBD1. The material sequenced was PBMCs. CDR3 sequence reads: CASSETGVTYEQYF. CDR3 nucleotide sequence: TGTGCCAGCAGTGAAACAGGGGTAACCTACGAGCAGTACTTC.